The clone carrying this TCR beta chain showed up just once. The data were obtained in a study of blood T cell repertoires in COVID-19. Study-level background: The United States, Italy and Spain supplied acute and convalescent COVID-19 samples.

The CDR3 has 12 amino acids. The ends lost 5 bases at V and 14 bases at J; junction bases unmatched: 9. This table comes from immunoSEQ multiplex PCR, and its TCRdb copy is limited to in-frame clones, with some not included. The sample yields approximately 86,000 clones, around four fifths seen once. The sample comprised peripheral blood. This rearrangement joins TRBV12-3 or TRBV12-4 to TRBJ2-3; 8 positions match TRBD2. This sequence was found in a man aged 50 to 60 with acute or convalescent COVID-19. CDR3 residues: CASSAPGGEGYF. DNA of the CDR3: TGTGCCAGCAGTGCCCCGGGGGGGGAGGGGTATTTT.